These 13 T cell receptor beta chains came from one sample sequenced in a study of T cell repertoires in cytomegalovirus infection. TCRdb passed the reads through MiXCR, listing each CDR3 protein once. The data contain more than 150,000 distinct CDR3 sequences, approximately 19% of them singletons. The source material was PBMCs. The origin of the receptors is a human donor in good health (CMV status not recorded). Some clones in this sample may be carry-over from other donors' samples.

About this clonotype itself: A much larger clone is a single base away; this may be a read error. This chain uses TRBV11-1 with TRBJ2-3; D is undetermined. Looked up from germline, CDR1 is SGHAT and CDR2 is FQDESV (reference sequence). This CDR3 has 11 residues. The V gene lost 3 bases and the J gene lost 5 bases, with 3 bases spanning the gap. In DNA form, the CDR3 reads TGTGCCAGCAGCTTCGGAGATACGCAGTATTTT. Its translation: CASSFGDTQYF. Full variable domain (remainder filled in from reference TRBV11-1 and TRBJ2-3): EAEVAQSPRYKITEKSQAVAFWCDPISGHATLYWYRQILGQGPELLVQFQDESVVDDSQLPKDRFSAERLKGVDSTLKIQPAELGDSAMYLCASSFGDTQYFGPGTRLTVL.

In this sample, this clonotype turned up many times. The chain employs TRBV7-2 and TRBJ1-2; the D is unclear. The CDR3 runs to 10 residues. V was trimmed by 8 bases and J by 8 bases, leaving 9 bases between them. The germline V gene encodes CDR1 SGHTA and CDR2 FQGNSA. In DNA form, the CDR3 reads TGTGCCAGCGGATTATACGGCTACACCTTC. Translating it yields CASGLYGYTF.

This clonotype has just a few counts. V gene TRBV6-5 combines with J gene TRBJ2-3; 10 nucleotides agree with TRBD2. The CDR3 covers 15 residues. Losses at the gene ends were 5 bases for V and 3 bases for J; bases not matched to a gene: 5. CDR1 MNHEY and CDR2 SVGAGI come from the germline V gene. In DNA form, the CDR3 reads TGTGCCAGCAGTACAGCGGGGGGGCTTACAGATACGCAGTATTTT. Encoded protein: CASSTAGGLTDTQYF.

This clonotype was picked up a small number of times. The chain recombines TRBV5-1 with TRBJ1-1; D perhaps matches TRBD1 (5 bases). V lost 4 bases and J lost 6, with 16 bases in between. The CDR3 contains 14 residues. Germline V gives CDR1 SGHRS, CDR2 YFSETQ. CDR3 protein: CASSPDPGRAEAFF. CDR3 DNA sequence: TGCGCCAGCAGCCCAGACCCAGGGAGGGCTGAAGCTTTCTTT. The whole variable domain, filled in from reference TRBV5-1 and TRBJ1-1, reads KAGVTQTPRYLIKTRGQQVTLSCSPISGHRSVSWYQQTPGQGLQFLFEYFSETQRNKGNFPGRFSGRQFSNSRSEMNVSTLELGDSALYLCASSPDPGRAEAFFGQGTRLTVV.

This clonotype was counted only a few times. The chain links TRBV29-1 to TRBJ1-2, with 7 bases matching TRBD1. CDR3 length: 13 amino acids. The germline CDR1 and CDR2 sequences are SQVTM and ANQGSEA. V was clipped by 4 bases and J by 6 bases; unmatched bases: 8. CDR3 residues: CSVGDRDRNGYTF. CDR3 bases: TGCAGCGTTGGAGACAGGGATAGGAATGGCTACACCTTC.

This clonotype was recorded a few times. V usage is TRBV6-1 and J usage is TRBJ1-3; TRBD1 aligns across 11 bases. CDR1 MNHNS and CDR2 SASEGT come from the germline V gene. V shed 8 bases, J shed 3 bases, and the junction held 3 bases outside the gene matches. CDR3 length: 14 residues. This chain's CDR3 is CASQDRGLGNTIYF. The CDR3 region has the DNA TGTGCCAGCCAGGACAGGGGGCTTGGAAACACCATATATTTT.

The chain uses TRBV9 and TRBJ2-1; D is perhaps TRBD1 or TRBD2 (5 bases each). V dropped 3 bases and J dropped 4 bases, with 14 bases sitting between them. Germline V CDR1 and CDR2: SGDLS, YYNGEE. The CDR3 is made up of 15 amino acids. The CDR3 loop reads CASSATGTFYNEQFF. The CDR3 DNA sequence: TGTGCCAGCAGCGCAACCGGGACGTTTTACAATGAGCAGTTCTTC.

This clonotype has at least ten counts. V usage is TRBV12-3 or TRBV12-4 and J usage is TRBJ2-3, with 13 bases fitting TRBD2. The CDR3 consists of 21 residues. The junction had 17 bases not matched to a gene; V was cut back by 3 bases and J by 2 bases. CDR3 in DNA: TGTGCCAGCAGTTTCGCGGCACCGGGACTAGCGGGACTGAAAAACACAGATACGCAGTATTTT. It encodes CASSFAAPGLAGLKNTDTQYF.

The gene calls are TRBV6-5 and TRBJ1-1; 8 bases line up with TRBD1. With V trimmed by 8 bases and J by 1 base, 9 bases remained unmatched. Per germline, CDR1 MNHEY and CDR2 SVGAGI. The CDR3 extends over 15 amino acids. In DNA form, the CDR3 reads TGTGCCAGCGGGGTGACAGGGGATTGGAACACTGAAGCTTTCTTT. Translating gives CASGVTGDWNTEAFF.

This clonotype was seen many times. The J gene is TRBJ2-7, the V gene TRBV20-1, with TRBD1 matching 11 bases. V was pared by 6 bases and J by 6 bases, with 13 bases of the junction left unmatched. CDR1 is DFQATT, CDR2 SNEGSKA, per germline (reference sequence). There are 15 residues in the CDR3. The CDR3 DNA reads TGCAGTGCCGTCCGGGACAGGGGGGTCGGCGGCGAGCAGTACTTC. It specifies CSAVRDRGVGGEQYF.

This clonotype was counted ten times or more. The chain is built from TRBV7-8 and TRBJ1-2, with TRBD1 as a possible D gene (5 bases). Trimming took 5 bases from V and 0 from J, leaving 16 bases between them. Germline V gives CDR1 SGHVS, CDR2 FQNEAQ. This CDR3 comprises 16 residues. The CDR3 DNA is TGTGCCAGCAGCCTATCATCCGGGGGAGCTAACTATGGCTACACCTTC. It specifies CASSLSSGGANYGYTF.

This clonotype turned up a few times. J is TRBJ2-7 and V is TRBV7-3; D is ambiguous. From germline, CDR1 is SGHTA and CDR2 FQGTGA. Deletions cut 2 bases from V and 2 bases from J, with 7 bases between. The CDR3 is made up of 13 amino acids. The DNA of the CDR3 is TGTGCCAGCAGCTTATGGCTAGCCTACGAGCAGTACTTC. Residues: CASSLWLAYEQYF.

This clonotype was detected a few times. V and J are TRBV9 and TRBJ2-7; either TRBD1 or TRBD2 may fit D (6 bases each). Germline V gene data show CDR1 as SGDLS and CDR2 as YYNGEE. Trimming pared 4 bases from V and 6 bases from J, leaving 20 bases between. This CDR3 has 15 amino acids. For the CDR3, the DNA is TGTGCCAGCAGCCGAATGGGGGGCGAGTCGGGCGAGCAGTACTTC. Translating it yields CASSRMGGESGEQYF. Combining the CDR3 with reference TRBV9 and TRBJ2-7 gives the whole variable domain DSGVTQTPKHLITATGQRVTLRCSPRSGDLSVYWYQQSLDQGLQFLIQYYNGEERAKGNILERFSAQQFPDLHSELNLSSLELGDSALYFCASSRMGGESGEQYFGPGTRLTVT.